The 5 T cell receptor beta chains below all came from one sample that was sequenced in a study of blood T cells in healthy people across ages (dated by TCRdb to the mid-2010s). The library relied on 5' RACE. Sequencing used an Illumina HiSeq 2500. A second PCR of roughly 7 to 11 cycles was performed with a sample-barcoded 5' primer and a J-beta primer mix. TCRdb cleaned the public reads at Q25 with fastp, built clones with MiXCR and kept in-frame beta chains. Each entry is one CDR3 protein sequence, shown with its most common DNA and genes. This sample holds roughly 500,000 distinct CDR3 sequences; 27% were observed only once. Approximately 18% of the sample is in the top ten clones. Sequencing used blood. These receptors all come from a woman between 65 and 79 years old in good health.

This clonotype was recorded a few times. This sequence joins TRBV6-6 and TRBJ2-1, with a weak D call TRBD2 (7 bases). There are 13 residues in the CDR3. Germline V lookup: CDR1 MNHNY, CDR2 SVGAGI (reference sequence). V dropped 6 bases and J dropped 7 bases, with 13 bases sitting between them. In DNA, the CDR3 is TGTGCCAGCAGCCGGGGGGCGATGAATGAGCAGTTCTTC. It codes for CASSRGAMNEQFF.

This clonotype was detected ten times or more. The chain is built from TRBV18 and TRBJ1-1; D remains ambiguous. This CDR3 is 13 amino acids long. Trimming took off 3 bases at V and 5 bases at J, with 10 bases between the two ends. The germline CDR1 and CDR2 sequences are KGHSH and LQKENI. In DNA, the CDR3 is TGTGCCAGCTCACCGCTAACGGGGACTGAAGCTTTCTTT. Protein product: CASSPLTGTEAFF.

J is TRBJ2-1 and V is TRBV9; 7 positions agree with TRBD2. Looked up from germline, CDR1 is SGDLS and CDR2 is YYNGEE. The CDR3 loop spans 16 amino acids. After removal of 4 bases from V and 3 bases from J, the junction contained 10 bases not matched to a gene. The CDR3 sequence: CASSLGGLGRYNEQFF. The CDR3 nucleotides are TGTGCCAGCAGCCTAGGTGGACTAGGTCGCTACAATGAGCAGTTCTTC.

CDR3 protein: CASSLSSTFYNEQFF. CDR3 nucleotide sequence: TGTGCCAGCAGCTTAAGTTCGACATTCTACAATGAGCAGTTCTTC. The gene calls are TRBV7-2 and TRBJ2-1; D remains ambiguous. From germline, CDR1 is SGHTA and CDR2 FQGNSA. The CDR3 sequence is 15 residues long. V was trimmed by 2 bases and J by 3 bases, leaving 11 bases between them.

This clonotype was picked up a small number of times. The chain is built from TRBV19 and TRBJ2-3, with 9 bases fitting TRBD1. V shed 3 bases and J 1 base; nucleotides not matched to a gene: 5. Germline assignment: CDR1 LNHDA and CDR2 SQIVND (reference sequence). The CDR3 contains 16 residues. CDR3 DNA sequence: TGTGCCAGTAGTATTGATCGGACAGGGGGCACAGATACGCAGTATTTT. It encodes CASSIDRTGGTDTQYF.